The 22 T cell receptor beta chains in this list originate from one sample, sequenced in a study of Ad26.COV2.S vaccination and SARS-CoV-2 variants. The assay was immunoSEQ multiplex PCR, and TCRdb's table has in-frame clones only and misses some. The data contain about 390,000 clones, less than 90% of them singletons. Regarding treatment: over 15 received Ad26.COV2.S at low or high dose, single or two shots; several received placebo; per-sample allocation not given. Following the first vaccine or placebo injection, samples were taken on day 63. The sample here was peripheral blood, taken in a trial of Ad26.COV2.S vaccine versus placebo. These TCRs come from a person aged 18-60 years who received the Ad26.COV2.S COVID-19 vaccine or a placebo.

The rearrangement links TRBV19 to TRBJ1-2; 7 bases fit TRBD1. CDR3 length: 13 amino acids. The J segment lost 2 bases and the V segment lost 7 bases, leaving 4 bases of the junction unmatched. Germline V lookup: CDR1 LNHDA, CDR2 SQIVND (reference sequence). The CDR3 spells CASKQGSNYGYTF. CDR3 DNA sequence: TGTGCCAGTAAACAGGGGTCAAACTATGGCTACACCTTC. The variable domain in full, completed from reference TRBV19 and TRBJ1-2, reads DGGITQSPKYLFRKEGQNVTLSCEQNLNHDAMYWYRQDPGQGLRLIYYSQIVNDFQKGDIAEGYSVSREKKESFPLTVTSAQKNPTAFYLCASKQGSNYGYTFGSGTRLTVV.

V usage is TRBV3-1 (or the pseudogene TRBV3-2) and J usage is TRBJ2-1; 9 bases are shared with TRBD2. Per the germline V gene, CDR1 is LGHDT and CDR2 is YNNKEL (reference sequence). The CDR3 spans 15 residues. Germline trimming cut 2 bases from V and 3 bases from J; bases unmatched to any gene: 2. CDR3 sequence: CASSQSGGHYNEQFF. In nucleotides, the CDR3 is TGTGCCAGCAGCCAAAGCGGGGGGCACTACAATGAGCAGTTCTTC.

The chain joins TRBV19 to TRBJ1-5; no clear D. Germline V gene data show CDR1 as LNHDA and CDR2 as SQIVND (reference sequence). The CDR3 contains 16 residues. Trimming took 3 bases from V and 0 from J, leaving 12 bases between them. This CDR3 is CASSMEGSYSNQPQHF. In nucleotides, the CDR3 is TGTGCCAGTAGTATGGAAGGCAGTTATAGCAATCAGCCCCAGCATTTT.

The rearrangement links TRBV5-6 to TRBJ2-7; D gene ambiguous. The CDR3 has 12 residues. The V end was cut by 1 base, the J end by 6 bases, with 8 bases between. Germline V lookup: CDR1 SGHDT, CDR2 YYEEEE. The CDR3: CASSLSDVEQYF. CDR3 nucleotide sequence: TGTGCCAGCAGCTTGTCTGACGTCGAGCAGTACTTC.

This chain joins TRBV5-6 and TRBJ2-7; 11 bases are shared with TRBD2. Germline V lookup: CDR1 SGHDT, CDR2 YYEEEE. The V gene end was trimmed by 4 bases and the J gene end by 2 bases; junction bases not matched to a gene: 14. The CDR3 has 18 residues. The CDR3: CASSQGLAVLRGAYEQYF. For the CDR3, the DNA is TGTGCCAGCAGCCAGGGACTAGCGGTCCTCAGAGGGGCCTACGAGCAGTACTTC.

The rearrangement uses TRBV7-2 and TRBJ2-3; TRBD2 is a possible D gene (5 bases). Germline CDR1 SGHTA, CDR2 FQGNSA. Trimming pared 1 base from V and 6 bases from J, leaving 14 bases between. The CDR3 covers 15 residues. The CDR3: CASSLDFEGSDTQYF. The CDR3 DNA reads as TGTGCCAGCAGCTTAGATTTTGAGGGTTCGGATACGCAGTATTTT.

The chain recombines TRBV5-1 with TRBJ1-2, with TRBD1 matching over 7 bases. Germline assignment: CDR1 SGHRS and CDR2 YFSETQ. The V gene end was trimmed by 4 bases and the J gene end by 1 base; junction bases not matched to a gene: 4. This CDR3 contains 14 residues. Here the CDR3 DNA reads TGCGCCAGCAGCGCACGACAGGGTAACTATGGCTACACCTTC. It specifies CASSARQGNYGYTF.

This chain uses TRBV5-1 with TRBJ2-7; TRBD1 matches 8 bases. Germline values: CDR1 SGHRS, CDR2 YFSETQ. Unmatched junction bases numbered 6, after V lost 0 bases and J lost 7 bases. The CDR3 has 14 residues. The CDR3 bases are TGCGCCAGCAGCTTGGACAGGGGGGCTAGGGAGCAGTACTTC. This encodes CASSLDRGAREQYF.

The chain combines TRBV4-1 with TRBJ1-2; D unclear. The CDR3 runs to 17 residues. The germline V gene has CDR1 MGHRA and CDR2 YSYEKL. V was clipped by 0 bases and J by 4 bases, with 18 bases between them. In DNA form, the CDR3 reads TGCGCCAGCAGCCAAGAAGGAGAGGGCTACGCTTCCTATGGCTACACCTTC. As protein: CASSQEGEGYASYGYTF.

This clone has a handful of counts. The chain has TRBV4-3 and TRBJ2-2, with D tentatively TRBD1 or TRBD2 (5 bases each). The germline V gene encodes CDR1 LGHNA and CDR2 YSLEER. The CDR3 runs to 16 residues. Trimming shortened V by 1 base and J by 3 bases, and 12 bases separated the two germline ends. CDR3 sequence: CASSQGVGTDTGELFF. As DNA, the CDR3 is TGCGCCAGCAGCCAAGGAGTAGGGACGGACACCGGGGAGCTGTTTTTT.

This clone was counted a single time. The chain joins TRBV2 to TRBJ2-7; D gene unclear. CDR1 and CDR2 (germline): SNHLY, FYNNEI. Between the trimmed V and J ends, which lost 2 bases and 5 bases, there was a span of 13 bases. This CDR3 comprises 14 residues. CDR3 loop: CASSEWVPWNEQYF. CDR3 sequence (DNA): TGTGCCAGCAGTGAATGGGTCCCTTGGAACGAGCAGTACTTC.

In DNA form, the CDR3 reads TGTGCCAGCTCACTCCGCGGCCCACCCGACAATGAGCAGTTCTTC. Translating it yields CASSLRGPPDNEQFF. The chain has TRBV18 and TRBJ2-1; D is unresolved. This CDR3 comprises 15 residues. V lost 4 bases to trimming and J lost 5 bases, with 15 bases between them. Germline CDR1 and CDR2: KGHSH and LQKENI.

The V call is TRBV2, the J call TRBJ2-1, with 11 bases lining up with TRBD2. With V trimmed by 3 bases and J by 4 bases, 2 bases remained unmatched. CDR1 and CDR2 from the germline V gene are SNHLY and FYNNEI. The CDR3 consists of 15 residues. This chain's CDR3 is CASSEGLADYNEQFF. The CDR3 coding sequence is TGTGCCAGCAGTGAGGGACTAGCGGATTACAATGAGCAGTTCTTC. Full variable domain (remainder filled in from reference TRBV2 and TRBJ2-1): EPEVTQTPSHQVTQMGQEVILRCVPISNHLYFYWYRQILGQKVEFLVSFYNNEISEKSEIFDDQFSVERPDGSNFTLKIRSTKLEDSAMYFCASSEGLADYNEQFFGPGTRLTVL.

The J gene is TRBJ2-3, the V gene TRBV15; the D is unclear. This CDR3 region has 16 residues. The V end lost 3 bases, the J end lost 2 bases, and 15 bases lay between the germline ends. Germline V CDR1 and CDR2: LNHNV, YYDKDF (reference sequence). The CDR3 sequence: CATSRSRLLLTDTQYF. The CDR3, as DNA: TGTGCCACCAGCAGGTCGCGGTTACTTCTCACAGATACGCAGTATTTT.

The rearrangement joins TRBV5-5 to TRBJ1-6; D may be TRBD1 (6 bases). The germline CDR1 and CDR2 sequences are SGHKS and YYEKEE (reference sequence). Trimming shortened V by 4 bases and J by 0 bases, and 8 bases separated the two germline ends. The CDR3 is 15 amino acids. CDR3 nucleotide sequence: TGTGCCAGCAGCGTGGACAGCTCCTATAATTCACCCCTCCACTTT. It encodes CASSVDSSYNSPLHF.

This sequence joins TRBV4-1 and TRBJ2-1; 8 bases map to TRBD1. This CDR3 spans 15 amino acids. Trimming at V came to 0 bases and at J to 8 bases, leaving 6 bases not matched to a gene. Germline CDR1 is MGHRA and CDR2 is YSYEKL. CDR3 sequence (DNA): TGCGCCAGCAGCCAAGATGTGCAGGGGGCCGATGAGCAGTTCTTC. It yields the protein CASSQDVQGADEQFF.

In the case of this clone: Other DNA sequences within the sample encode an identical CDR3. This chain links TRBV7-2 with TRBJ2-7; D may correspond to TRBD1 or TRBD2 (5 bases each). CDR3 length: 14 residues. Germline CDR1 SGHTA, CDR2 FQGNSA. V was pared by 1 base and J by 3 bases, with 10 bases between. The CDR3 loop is CASSLDRGDYEQYF. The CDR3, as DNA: TGTGCCAGCAGCTTAGACAGAGGGGACTACGAGCAGTACTTC.

The CDR3 DNA follows: TGTGCCAGCAGCTTCGGCAGTTATGATGAGCAGTTCTTC. Amino acids: CASSFGSYDEQFF. The V call is TRBV7-9, the J call TRBJ2-1; unclear D gene. Between the trimmed V and J ends, which lost 3 bases and 8 bases, there was a span of 11 bases. Germline V CDR1 and CDR2: SEHNR, FQNEAQ (reference sequence). The CDR3 spans 13 residues.

CDR3 sequence: CASSLADRAGGELFF. The DNA of the CDR3 is TGCGCCAGCAGCCTGGCGGACAGGGCAGGCGGGGAGCTGTTTTTT. The V and J genes are TRBV5-1 and TRBJ2-2; 8 bases fit TRBD1. CDR1 and CDR2 (germline): SGHRS, YFSETQ. J was trimmed by 7 bases and V by 4 bases; bases with no gene match: 9. This CDR3 has 15 amino acids.

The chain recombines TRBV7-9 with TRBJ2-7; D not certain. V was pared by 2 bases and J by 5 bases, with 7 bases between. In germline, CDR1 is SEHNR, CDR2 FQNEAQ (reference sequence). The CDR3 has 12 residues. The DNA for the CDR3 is TGTGCCAGCAGCTTACTAAACAACGAGCAGTACTTC. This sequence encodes CASSLLNNEQYF.

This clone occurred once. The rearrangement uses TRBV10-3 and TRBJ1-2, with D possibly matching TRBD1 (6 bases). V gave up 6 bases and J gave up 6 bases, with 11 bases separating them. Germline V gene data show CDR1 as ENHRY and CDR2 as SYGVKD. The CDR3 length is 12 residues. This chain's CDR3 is CAIRGAVHGYTF. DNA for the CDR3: TGTGCCATCAGGGGGGCAGTTCATGGCTACACCTTC.

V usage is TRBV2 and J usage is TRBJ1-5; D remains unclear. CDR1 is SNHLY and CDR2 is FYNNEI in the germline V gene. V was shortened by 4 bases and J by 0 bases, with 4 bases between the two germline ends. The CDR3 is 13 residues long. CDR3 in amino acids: CASSGDSNQPQHF. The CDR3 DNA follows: TGTGCCAGCAGTGGGGATAGCAATCAGCCCCAGCATTTT.